The next 3 T cell receptor beta chains were all read from a single sample in a study of CD8 T cells in Susac syndrome. Reverse transcription used roughly 0.45 to 1 ug RNA and random hexamers. One entry per CDR3 protein results from TCRdb running MiXCR on the immunoSEQ multiplex PCR reads. The sample has under 200,000 distinct CDR3 sequences; just under 95% are singletons. Sequencing was performed on CD8+ T cells from PBMCs. The receptors stem from a human donor with Susac syndrome.

The chain couples TRBV20-1 to TRBJ1-3; tentative D call: TRBD1 (5 bases). V was pared by 0 bases and J by 2 bases, with 8 bases between. CDR1 is DFQATT and CDR2 is SNEGSKA in the germline V gene (reference sequence). There are 14 residues in the CDR3. The chain's CDR3 is CSARDPGAGNTIYF. Written as DNA, the CDR3 is TGCAGTGCTAGAGATCCGGGGGCTGGAAACACCATATATTTT.

This chain connects TRBV27 to TRBJ2-1; TRBD2 agrees at 7 bases. V trimming: 4 bases; J trimming: 0 bases; junction bases outside the gene matches: 6. The CDR3 has 16 residues. CDR1 MNHEY and CDR2 SMNVEV come from the germline V gene (reference sequence). In DNA, the CDR3 is TGTGCCAGCAGTTCCGCCTGGGGGGGCTCCTACAATGAGCAGTTCTTC. Translating gives CASSSAWGGSYNEQFF.

The chain links TRBV27 to TRBJ2-7; TRBD2 matches at 13 bases. The V gene's germline CDR1 is MNHEY and CDR2 SMNVEV (reference sequence). V lost 5 bases to trimming and J lost 5 bases; unmatched junction nucleotides: 6. The CDR3 has 15 amino acids. For the CDR3, the DNA is TGTGCCAGCAGTGACGGACTAGCGGGAGCCCACGAGCAGTACTTC. It encodes CASSDGLAGAHEQYF.